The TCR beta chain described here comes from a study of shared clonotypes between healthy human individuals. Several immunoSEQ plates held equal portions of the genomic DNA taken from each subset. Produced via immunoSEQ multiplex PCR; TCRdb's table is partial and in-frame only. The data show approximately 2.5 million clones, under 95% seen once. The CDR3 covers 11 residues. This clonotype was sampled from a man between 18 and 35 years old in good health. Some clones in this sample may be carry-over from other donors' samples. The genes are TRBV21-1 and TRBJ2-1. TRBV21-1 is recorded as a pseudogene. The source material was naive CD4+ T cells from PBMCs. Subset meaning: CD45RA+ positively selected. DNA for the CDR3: TGTGCCAGCCCCTGCCATGATGAGCAGTTCTTC. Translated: CASPCHDEQFF.